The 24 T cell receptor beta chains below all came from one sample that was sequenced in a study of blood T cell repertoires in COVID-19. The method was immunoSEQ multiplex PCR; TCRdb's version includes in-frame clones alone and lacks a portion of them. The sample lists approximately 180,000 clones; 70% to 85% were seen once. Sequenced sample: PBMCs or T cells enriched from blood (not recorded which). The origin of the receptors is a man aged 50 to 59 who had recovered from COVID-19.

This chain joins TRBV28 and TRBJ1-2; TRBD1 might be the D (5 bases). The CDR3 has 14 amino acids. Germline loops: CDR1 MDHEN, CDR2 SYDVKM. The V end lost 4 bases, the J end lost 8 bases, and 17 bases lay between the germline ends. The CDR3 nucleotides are TGTGCCAGCAGTTCAATGGACAAATCCAGCGGCTACACCTTC. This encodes CASSSMDKSSGYTF.

As DNA, the CDR3 is TGTGCCTGGAGTGGGCTTTGGGGGGACTATGGCTACACCTTC. This translates into CAWSGLWGDYGYTF. This rearrangement joins TRBV30 to TRBJ1-2; D might be TRBD1 (5 bases). This CDR3 has 14 residues. Looked up from germline, CDR1 is GTSNPN and CDR2 is SVGIG (reference sequence). Trimming shortened V by 1 base and J by 3 bases, and 12 bases separated the two germline ends. The variable domain in full, with the rest retrieved from reference TRBV30 and TRBJ1-2, is SQTIHQWPATLVQPVGSPLSLECTVEGTSNPNLYWYRQAAGRGLQLLFYSVGIGQISSEVPQNLSASRPQDRQFILSSKKLLLSDSGFYLCAWSGLWGDYGYTFGSGTRLTVV.

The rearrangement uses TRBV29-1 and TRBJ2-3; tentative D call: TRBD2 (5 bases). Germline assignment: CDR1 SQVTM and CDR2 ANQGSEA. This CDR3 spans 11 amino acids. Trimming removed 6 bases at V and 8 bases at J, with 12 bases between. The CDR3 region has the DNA TGCAGCGTGGGAAGCGGTGGTACGCAGTATTTT. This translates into CSVGSGGTQYF.

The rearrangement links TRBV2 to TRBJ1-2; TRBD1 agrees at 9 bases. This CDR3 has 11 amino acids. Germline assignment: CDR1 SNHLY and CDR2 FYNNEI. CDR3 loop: CAGDRAHGYTF. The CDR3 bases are TGTGCTGGGGACAGGGCCCATGGCTACACCTTC. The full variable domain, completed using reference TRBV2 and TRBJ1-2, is EPEVTQTPSHQVTQMGQEVILRCVPISNHLYFYWYRQILGQKVEFLVSFYNNEISEKSEIFDDQFSVERPDGSNFTLKIRSTKLEDSAMYFCAGDRAHGYTFGSGTRLTVV.

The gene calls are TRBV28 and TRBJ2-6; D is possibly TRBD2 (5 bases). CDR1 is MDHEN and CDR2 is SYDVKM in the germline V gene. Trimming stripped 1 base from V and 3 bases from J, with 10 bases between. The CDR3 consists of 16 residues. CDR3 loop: CASSLLVAGGANVLTF. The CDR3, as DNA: TGTGCCAGCAGTTTATTGGTCGCGGGTGGGGCCAACGTCCTGACTTTC.

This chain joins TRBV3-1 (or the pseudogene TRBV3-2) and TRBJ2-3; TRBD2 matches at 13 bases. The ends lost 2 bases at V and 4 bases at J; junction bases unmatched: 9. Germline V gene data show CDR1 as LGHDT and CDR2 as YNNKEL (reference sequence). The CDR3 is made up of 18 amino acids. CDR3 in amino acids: CASSQTPTSGGASDTQYF. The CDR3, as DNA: TGTGCCAGCAGCCAAACCCCCACTAGCGGGGGGGCCTCAGATACGCAGTATTTT.

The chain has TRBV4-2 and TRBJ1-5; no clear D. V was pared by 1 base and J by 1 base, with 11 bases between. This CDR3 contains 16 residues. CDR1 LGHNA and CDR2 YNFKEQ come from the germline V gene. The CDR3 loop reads CASSQAAGESNQPQHF. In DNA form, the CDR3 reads TGTGCCAGCAGCCAAGCTGCCGGGGAAAGCAATCAGCCCCAGCATTTT.

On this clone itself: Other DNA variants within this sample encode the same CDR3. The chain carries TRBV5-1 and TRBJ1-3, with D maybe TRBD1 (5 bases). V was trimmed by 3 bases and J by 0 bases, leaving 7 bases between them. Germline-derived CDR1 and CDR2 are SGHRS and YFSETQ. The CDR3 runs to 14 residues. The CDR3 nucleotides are TGCGCCAGCAGCTCCGGGGGCTCTGGAAACACCATATATTTT. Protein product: CASSSGGSGNTIYF.

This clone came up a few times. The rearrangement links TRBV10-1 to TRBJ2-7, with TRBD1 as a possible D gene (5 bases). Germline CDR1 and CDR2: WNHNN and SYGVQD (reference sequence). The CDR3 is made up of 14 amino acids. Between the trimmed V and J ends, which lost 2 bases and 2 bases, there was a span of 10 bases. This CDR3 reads CASSEGRAPYEQYF. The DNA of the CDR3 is TGCGCCAGCAGTGAGGGCAGGGCTCCCTACGAGCAGTACTTC.

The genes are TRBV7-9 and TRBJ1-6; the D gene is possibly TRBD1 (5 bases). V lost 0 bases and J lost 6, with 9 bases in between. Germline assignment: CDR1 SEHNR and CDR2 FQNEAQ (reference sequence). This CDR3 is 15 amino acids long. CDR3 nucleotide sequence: TGTGCCAGCAGCTTAGCAGGTCAGGGTAATTCACCCCTCCACTTT. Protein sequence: CASSLAGQGNSPLHF.

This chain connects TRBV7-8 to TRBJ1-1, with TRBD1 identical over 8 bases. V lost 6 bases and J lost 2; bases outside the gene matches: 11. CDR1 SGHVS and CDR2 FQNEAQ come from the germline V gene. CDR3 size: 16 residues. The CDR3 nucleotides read TGTGCCAGCAGACCCGGACAGGGACTTAGAAACACTGAAGCTTTCTTT. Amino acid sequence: CASRPGQGLRNTEAFF. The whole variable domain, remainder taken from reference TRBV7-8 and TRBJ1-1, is GAGVSQSPRYKVAKRGQDVALRCDPISGHVSLFWYQQALGQGPEFLTYFQNEAQLDKSGLPSDRFFAERPEGSVSTLKIQRTQQEDSAVYLCASRPGQGLRNTEAFFGQGTRLTVV.

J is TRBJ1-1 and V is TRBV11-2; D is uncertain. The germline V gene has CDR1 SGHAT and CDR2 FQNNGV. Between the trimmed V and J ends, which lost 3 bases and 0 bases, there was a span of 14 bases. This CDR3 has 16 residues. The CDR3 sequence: CASSFLANSMNTEAFF. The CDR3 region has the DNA TGTGCCAGCAGCTTCTTGGCAAACAGCATGAACACTGAAGCTTTCTTT.

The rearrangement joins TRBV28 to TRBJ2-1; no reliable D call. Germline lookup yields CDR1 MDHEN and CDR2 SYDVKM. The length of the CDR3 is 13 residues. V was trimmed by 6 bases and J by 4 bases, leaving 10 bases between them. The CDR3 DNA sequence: TGTGCCAGCAGGGGCCCCTTATACAATGAGCAGTTCTTC. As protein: CASRGPLYNEQFF. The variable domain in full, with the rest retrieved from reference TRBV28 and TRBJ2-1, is DVKVTQSSRYLVKRTGEKVFLECVQDMDHENMFWYRQDPGLGLRLIYFSYDVKMKEKGDIPEGYSVSREKKERFSLILESASTNQTSMYLCASRGPLYNEQFFGPGTRLTVL.

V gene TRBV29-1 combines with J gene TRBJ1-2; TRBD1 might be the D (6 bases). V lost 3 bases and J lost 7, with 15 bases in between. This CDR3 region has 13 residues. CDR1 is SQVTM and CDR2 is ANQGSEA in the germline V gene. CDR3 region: CSVEPDRLPGYTF. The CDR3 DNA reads TGCAGCGTTGAGCCTGACAGGCTTCCTGGCTACACCTTC.

In DNA, the CDR3 is TGTGCCAGCAGCTTTGCAGGGGGGTACCAAGAGACCCAGTACTTC. This encodes CASSFAGGYQETQYF. This chain joins TRBV5-6 and TRBJ2-5; D is possibly TRBD1 (7 bases). Germline values: CDR1 SGHDT, CDR2 YYEEEE. The CDR3 is 15 amino acids. Trimming pared 2 bases from V and 0 bases from J, leaving 11 bases between.

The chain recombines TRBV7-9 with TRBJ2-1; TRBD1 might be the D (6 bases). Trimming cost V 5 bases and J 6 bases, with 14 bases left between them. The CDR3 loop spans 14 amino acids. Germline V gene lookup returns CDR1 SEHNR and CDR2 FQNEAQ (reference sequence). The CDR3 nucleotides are TGTGCCAGCAGCCCGGCAGGGGACCCCAATGAGCAGTTCTTC. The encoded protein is CASSPAGDPNEQFF.

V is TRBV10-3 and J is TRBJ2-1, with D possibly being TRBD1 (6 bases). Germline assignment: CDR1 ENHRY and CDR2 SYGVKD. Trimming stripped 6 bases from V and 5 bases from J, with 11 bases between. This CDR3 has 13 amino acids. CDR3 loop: CAISGDNNNEQFF. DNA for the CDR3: TGTGCCATCAGCGGGGACAACAACAATGAGCAGTTCTTC.

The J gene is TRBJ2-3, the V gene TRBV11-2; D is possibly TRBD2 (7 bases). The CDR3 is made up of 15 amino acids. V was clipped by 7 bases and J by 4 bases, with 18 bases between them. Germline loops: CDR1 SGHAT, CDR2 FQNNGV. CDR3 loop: CASTEGGFLSDTQYF. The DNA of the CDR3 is TGTGCCAGCACCGAGGGGGGGTTTCTTTCAGATACGCAGTATTTT.

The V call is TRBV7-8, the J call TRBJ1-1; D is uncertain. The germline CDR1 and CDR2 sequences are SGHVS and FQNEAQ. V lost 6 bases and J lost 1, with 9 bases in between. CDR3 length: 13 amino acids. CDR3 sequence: CASSYAENTEAFF. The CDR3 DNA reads TGTGCCAGCAGTTACGCAGAGAACACTGAAGCTTTCTTT.

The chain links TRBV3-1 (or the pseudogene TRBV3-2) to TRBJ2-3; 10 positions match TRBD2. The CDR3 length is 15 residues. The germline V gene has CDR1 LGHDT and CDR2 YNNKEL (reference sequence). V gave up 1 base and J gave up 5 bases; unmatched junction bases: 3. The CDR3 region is CASSQASGGVDTQYF. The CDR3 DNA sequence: TGTGCCAGCAGCCAAGCTAGCGGGGGTGTAGATACGCAGTATTTT.

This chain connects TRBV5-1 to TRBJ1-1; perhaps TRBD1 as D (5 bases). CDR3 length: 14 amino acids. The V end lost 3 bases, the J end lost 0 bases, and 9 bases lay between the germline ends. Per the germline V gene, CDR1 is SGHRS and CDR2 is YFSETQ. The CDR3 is CASSSRAMNTEAFF. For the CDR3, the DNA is TGCGCCAGCAGCTCCAGGGCCATGAACACTGAAGCTTTCTTT.

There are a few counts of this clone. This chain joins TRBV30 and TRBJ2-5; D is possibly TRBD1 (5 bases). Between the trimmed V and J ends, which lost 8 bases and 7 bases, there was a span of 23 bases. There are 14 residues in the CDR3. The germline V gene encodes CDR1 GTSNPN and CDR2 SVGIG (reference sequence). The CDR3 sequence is CARPYVRDSRTQYF. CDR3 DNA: TGTGCCCGCCCCTACGTCAGGGATTCTAGGACCCAGTACTTC.

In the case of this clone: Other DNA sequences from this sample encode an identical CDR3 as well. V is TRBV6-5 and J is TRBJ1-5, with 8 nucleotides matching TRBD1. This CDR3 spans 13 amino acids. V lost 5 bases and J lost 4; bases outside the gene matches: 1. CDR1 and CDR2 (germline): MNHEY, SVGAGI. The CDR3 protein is CASSRQGNQPQHF. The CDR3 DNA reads TGTGCCAGCAGTAGACAGGGGAATCAGCCCCAGCATTTT.

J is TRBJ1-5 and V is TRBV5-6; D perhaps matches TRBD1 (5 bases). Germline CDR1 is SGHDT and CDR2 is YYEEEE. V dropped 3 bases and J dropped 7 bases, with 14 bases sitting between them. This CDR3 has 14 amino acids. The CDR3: CASSSSRGWQPQHF. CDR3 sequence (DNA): TGTGCCAGCAGCTCCTCTAGGGGATGGCAGCCCCAGCATTTT.